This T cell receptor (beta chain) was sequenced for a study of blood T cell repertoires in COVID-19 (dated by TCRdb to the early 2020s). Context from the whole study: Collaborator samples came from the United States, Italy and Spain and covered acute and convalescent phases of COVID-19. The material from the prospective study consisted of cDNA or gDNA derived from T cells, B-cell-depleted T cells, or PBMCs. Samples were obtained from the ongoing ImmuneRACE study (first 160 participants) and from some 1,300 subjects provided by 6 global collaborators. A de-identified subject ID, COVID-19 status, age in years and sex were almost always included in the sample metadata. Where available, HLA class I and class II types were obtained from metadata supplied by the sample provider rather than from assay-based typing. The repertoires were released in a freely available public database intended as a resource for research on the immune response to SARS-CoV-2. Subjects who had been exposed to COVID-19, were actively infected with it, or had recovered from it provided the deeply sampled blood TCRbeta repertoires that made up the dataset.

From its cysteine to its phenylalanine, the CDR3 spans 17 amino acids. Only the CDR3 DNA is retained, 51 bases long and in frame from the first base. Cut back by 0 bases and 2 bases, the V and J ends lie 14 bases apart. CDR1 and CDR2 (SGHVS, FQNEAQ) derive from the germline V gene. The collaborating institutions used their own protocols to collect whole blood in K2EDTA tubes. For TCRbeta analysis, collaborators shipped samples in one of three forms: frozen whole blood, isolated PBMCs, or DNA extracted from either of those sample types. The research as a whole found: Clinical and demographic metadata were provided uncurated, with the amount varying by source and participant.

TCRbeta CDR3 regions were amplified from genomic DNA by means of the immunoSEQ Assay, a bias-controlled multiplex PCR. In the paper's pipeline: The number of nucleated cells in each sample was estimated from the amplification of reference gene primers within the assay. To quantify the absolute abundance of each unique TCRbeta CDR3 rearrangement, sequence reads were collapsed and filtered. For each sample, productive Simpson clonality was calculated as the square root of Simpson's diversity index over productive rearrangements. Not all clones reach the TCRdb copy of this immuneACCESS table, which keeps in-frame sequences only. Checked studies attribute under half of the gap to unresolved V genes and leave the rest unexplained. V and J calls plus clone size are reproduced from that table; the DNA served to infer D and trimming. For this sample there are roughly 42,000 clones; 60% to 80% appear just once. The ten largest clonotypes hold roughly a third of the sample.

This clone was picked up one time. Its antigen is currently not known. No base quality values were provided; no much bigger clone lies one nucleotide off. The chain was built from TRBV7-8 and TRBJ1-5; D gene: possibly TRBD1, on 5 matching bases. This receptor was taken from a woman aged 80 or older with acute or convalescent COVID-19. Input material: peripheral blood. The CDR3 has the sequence CASSLAAGGMGNQPQHF. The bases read TGTGCCAGCAGCTTAGCAGCGGGGGGAATGGGCAATCAGCCCCAGCATTTT.